One T cell receptor (beta chain) is described in this entry. Antigen specificity is unknown. PCR used 60 Vbeta primers and 13 Jbeta primers. Data came from immunoSEQ multiplex PCR; TCRdb stores just in-frame clones and leaves some out. The table has about 160,000 clones, 65% to 85% seen once; the top ten hold 6.3%. This sample was included in a study of cytomegalovirus exposure and HLA in healthy donors. Study-level results: The authors excluded some V segments, including TRBV6-2 and TRBV6-3, as indistinguishable.

The CDR3 totals 14 residues. After removal of 6 bases from V and 7 bases from J, the junction contained 10 bases not matched to a gene. Germline V gene sequence: CDR1 LNHDA, CDR2 SQIVND (reference sequence). The TCR comes from a male donor in good health and CMV-seropositive. Input material: PBMCs. This chain joins TRBV19 and TRBJ2-7; TRBD1 aligns across 9 bases. CDR3 region: CASRQGTGPWEQYF. For the CDR3, the DNA is TGTGCCAGTAGACAGGGGACAGGGCCCTGGGAGCAGTACTTC.